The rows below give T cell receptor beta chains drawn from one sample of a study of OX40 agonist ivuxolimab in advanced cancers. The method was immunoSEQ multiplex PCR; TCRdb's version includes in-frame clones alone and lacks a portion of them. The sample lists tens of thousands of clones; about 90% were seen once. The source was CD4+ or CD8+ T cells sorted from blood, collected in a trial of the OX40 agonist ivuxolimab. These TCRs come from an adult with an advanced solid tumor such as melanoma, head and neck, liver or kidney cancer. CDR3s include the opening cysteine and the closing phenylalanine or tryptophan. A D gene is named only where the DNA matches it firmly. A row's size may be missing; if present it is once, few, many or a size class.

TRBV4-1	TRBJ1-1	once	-	TGCGCCAGCAGCCAAGTTGCGAACACTGAAGCTTTCTTT	CASSQVANTEAFF
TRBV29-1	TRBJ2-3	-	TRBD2	TGCAGCGTTCCCCGGACTAGCGGGAGGGTGACAGATACGCAGTATTTT	CSVPRTSGRVTDTQYF
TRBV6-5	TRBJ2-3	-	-	TGTGCCAGTACCCGGGGGCTGAAGTTCACAGATACGCAGTATTTT	CASTRGLKFTDTQYF
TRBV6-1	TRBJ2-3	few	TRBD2	TGTGCCAGCAGTGAGGTAGCGGGGGGCACAGATACGCAGTATTTT	CASSEVAGGTDTQYF
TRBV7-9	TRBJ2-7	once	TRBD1	TGTGCCAGCAGCCCGCGGGACAGGCTCTACGAGCAGTACTTC	CASSPRDRLYEQYF
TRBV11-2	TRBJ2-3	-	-	TGTGCCAGCAGCCCACAACCTCTCTCGGTGGTAGAGAGCACAGATACGCAGTATTTT	CASSPQPLSVVESTDTQYF
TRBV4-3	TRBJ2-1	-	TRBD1	TGCGCCAGCAGCCGGGACAGGGAGTCCTACAATGAGCAGTTCTTC	CASSRDRESYNEQFF
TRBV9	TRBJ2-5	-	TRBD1	TGTGCCAGCAGCCCGGGACAGGGGGACCAAGAGACCCAGTACTTC	CASSPGQGDQETQYF
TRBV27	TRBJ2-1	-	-	TGTGCCAGCAGTTTACGCAGCTCCTACAATGAGCAGTTCTTC	CASSLRSSYNEQFF
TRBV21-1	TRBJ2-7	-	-	TGTGCCAGCAGCAAAGAAAGCGGGAGCTCCTACGAGCAGTACTTC	CASSKESGSSYEQYF
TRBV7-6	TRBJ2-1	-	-	TGTGCCAGCAGCTTAGGTGGGTTTGAGCAGTTCTTC	CASSLGGFEQFF
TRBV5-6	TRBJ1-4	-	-	TGTGCCAGCAGCCCCCCCGACAGGGAAAAACTGTTTTTT	CASSPPDREKLFF
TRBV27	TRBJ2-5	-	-	TGTGCCAGCAGTTTAGTCTCGGCCGCTTTCGAGACCCAGTACTTC	CASSLVSAAFETQYF
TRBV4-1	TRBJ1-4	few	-	TGCGCCAGCAGCCAGCCGGGACACCCTAATGAAAAACTGTTTTTT	CASSQPGHPNEKLFF
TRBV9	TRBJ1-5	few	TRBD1	TGTGCCAGCAGCGTGACAGGGAATAGCAATCAGCCCCAGCATTTT	CASSVTGNSNQPQHF
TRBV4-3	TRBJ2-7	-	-	TGCGCCAGCAGCCAAGACACTGAGACCTACGAGCAGTACTTC	CASSQDTETYEQYF